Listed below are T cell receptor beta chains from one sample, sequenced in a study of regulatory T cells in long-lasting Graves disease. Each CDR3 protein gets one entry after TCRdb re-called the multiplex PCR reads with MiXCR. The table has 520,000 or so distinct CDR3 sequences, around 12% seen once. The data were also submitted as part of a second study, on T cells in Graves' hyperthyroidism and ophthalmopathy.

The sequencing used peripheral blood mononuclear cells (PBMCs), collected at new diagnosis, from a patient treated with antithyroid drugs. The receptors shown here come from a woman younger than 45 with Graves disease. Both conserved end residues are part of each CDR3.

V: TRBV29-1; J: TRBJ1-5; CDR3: CSGGVSSNQPQHF
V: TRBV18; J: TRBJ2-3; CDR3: CASSPRRSQYSDTQYF
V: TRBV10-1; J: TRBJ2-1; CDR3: CASSEYGTEQFF
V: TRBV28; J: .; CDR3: CASSLRQGQWAFF
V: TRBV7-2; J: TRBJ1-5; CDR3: CVSSPRSNQPQHF
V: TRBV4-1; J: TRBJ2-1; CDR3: CASSHGGWDFAHSNEQFF
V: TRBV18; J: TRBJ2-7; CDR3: CASSPGSEQYF
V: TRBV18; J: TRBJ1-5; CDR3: CASSPLGSLNQPQHF
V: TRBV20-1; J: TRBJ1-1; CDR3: CSARAGATNTEAFF
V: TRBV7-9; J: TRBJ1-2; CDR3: CASSLWQSGYTF
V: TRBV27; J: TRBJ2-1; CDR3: CASSGPTGGNEQFF
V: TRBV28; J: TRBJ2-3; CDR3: CASNNPRAGRGSINTQYF
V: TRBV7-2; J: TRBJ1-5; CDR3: CASSLSGGWEPQHF
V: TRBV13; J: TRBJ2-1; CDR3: CASSLRPGVEQFF
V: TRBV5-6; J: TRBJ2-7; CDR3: CASRQDRTYEQYF
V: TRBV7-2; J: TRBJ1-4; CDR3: CASSPGGQGDEKLFF
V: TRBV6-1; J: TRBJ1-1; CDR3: CASSPQTGFNAEAFF
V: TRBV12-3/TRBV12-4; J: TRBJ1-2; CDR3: CASSSGTSAGDGYTF
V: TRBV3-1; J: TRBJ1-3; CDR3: CASSLVGNTIYF
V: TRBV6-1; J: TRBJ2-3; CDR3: CASSTYRSAGDTQYF
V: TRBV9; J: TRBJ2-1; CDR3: CASSVATGGPNEQFF
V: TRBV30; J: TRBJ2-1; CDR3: CAWSVGLRNEQFF